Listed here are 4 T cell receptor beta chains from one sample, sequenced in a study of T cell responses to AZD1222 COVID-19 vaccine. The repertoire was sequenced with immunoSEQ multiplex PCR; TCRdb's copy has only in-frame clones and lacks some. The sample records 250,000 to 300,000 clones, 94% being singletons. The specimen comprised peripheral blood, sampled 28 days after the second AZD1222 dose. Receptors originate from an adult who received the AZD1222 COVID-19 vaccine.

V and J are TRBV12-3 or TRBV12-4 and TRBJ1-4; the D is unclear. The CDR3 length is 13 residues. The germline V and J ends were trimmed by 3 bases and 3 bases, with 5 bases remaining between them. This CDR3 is CASSLTSNEKLFF. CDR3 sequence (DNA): TGTGCCAGCAGTTTGACCTCTAATGAAAAACTGTTTTTT.

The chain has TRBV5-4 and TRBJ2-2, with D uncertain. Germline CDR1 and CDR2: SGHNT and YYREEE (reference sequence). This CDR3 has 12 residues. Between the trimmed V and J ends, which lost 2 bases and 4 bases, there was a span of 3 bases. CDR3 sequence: CASSFGTGELFF. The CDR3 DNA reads TGTGCCAGCAGCTTCGGCACCGGGGAGCTGTTTTTT.

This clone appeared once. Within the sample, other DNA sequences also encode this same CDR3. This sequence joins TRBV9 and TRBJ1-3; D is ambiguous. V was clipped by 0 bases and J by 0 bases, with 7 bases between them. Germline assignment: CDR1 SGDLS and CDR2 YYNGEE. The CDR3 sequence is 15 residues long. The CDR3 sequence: CASSVGEGSGNTIYF. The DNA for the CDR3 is TGTGCCAGCAGCGTAGGTGAGGGCTCTGGAAACACCATATATTTT.

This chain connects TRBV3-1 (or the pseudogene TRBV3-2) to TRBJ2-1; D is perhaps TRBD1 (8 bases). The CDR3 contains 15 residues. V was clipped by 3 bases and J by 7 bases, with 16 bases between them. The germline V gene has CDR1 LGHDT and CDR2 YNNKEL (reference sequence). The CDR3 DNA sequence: TGTGCCAGCAGCCATCTGGACAGGGAGGGGAATGAGCAGTTCTTC. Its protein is CASSHLDREGNEQFF.